This T cell receptor beta chain was recorded in a study of blood T cells in healthy people across ages. The CDR3 runs to 16 residues. The germline V gene encodes CDR1 MGHRA and CDR2 YSYEKL. Sample donors were healthy Caucasian individuals that came from Russia, aged roughly 6 to 100. Collection of around 10 milliliters of peripheral blood was performed for each donor. A second PCR, run for roughly 7 to 12 cycles, used a sample-barcoded 5' primer plus a J-beta primer mix. In TCRdb, the 5' RACE reads were re-called with MiXCR into one record per CDR3 protein. The sample carries 550,000 to 750,000 distinct CDR3 sequences, around 21% recorded once. This clonotype was counted between two and nine times.

Sequencing used blood. This clonotype was obtained from a man in his sixties or seventies in good health. The V call is TRBV4-1, the J call TRBJ2-5; 8 nucleotides align to TRBD1. The J call may be in error: the DNA end matches TRBJ2-7 better. Written as DNA, the CDR3 is TGCGCCAGCAGCCAAGGTTCGGGACAGGTGATCTACGAGCAGTACTTC. This translates into CASSQGSGQVIYEQYF.